One and the same sample provided the 18 T cell receptor beta chains below, sequenced in a study of T-cell memory formation after mild COVID-19. TCRdb passed the 5' RACE reads through MiXCR, listing each CDR3 protein once. The sample includes 250,000 to 300,000 distinct CDR3 sequences, about 16% of them seen just once. The sample was PBMCs or a T cell subset sorted from them (not recorded which). Receptor source: a man aged 18-30 years who had mild COVID-19 (a few samples of this study predate the infection). Cell type and time point are not known.

This chain links TRBV9 with TRBJ1-2; 8 nucleotides line up with TRBD1. Trimming at V came to 3 bases and at J to 0 bases, leaving 7 bases not matched to a gene. Germline V CDR1 and CDR2: SGDLS, YYNGEE. The CDR3 consists of 16 residues. The CDR3 region is CASSANTGQANYGYTF. In DNA, the CDR3 is TGTGCCAGCAGCGCCAACACGGGACAGGCTAACTATGGCTACACCTTC. Drawing the rest from reference TRBV9 and TRBJ1-2, the complete variable domain is DSGVTQTPKHLITATGQRVTLRCSPRSGDLSVYWYQQSLDQGLQFLIQYYNGEERAKGNILERFSAQQFPDLHSELNLSSLELGDSALYFCASSANTGQANYGYTFGSGTRLTVV.

Comment on this clonotype: Sequence at one end of the junction differs from germline and may be a read error. This sequence joins TRBV12-3 or TRBV12-4 and TRBJ2-6; perhaps TRBD1 as D (5 bases). This CDR3 comprises 15 residues. CDR3 coding DNA: TGTGCCAGCAGTTTAAGGGGTTCTGTGGCCAACGTCCTGACTTTC. Protein product: CASSLRGSVANVLTF.

This clonotype has a handful of counts. The chain combines TRBV6-6 with TRBJ1-1; unclear D gene. The germline V and J ends were trimmed by 2 bases and 11 bases, with 12 bases remaining between them. The CDR3 runs to 12 residues. CDR1 and CDR2 (germline): MNHNY, SVGAGI (reference sequence). The CDR3 loop reads CASSYGPERAFF. The DNA of the CDR3 is TGTGCCAGCAGTTACGGGCCAGAAAGGGCTTTCTTT.

This clonotype was observed a few times. The CDR3 nucleotides are TGTGCTAGTGGTTCAAGACAGGGGATAACAGATACGCAGTATTTT. Protein product: CASGSRQGITDTQYF. The chain has TRBV12-5 and TRBJ2-3, with 8 bases fitting TRBD1. CDR1 and CDR2 from the germline V gene are LGHNT and FRNRAP. The CDR3 has 15 residues. The junction had 6 bases not matched to a gene; V was cut back by 4 bases and J by 3 bases.

This clonotype came up a few times. V is TRBV4-1 and J is TRBJ2-3; TRBD1 is a possible D gene (6 bases). CDR1 is MGHRA, CDR2 YSYEKL, per germline. Trimming left V 0 bases short and J 4 bases short, with 14 bases between. There are 16 residues in the CDR3. In DNA, the CDR3 is TGCGCCAGCAGCCAAGATCACAGGGATCAGGCAGATACGCAGTATTTT. Residues: CASSQDHRDQADTQYF.

This chain joins TRBV7-2 and TRBJ2-7; D remains ambiguous. V dropped 5 bases and J dropped 5 bases, with 13 bases sitting between them. The CDR3 is 13 residues long. The germline CDR1 and CDR2 sequences are SGHTA and FQGNSA. The CDR3 nucleotides are TGTGCCAGCAGCCTTGATTGGACGAACGAGCAGTACTTC. This translates into CASSLDWTNEQYF.

This clonotype was observed a few times. The chain employs TRBV4-3 and TRBJ1-2; possible D gene TRBD1, 6 bases. This CDR3 has 16 amino acids. Trimming shortened V by 0 bases and J by 4 bases, and 15 bases separated the two germline ends. The germline gives CDR1 LGHNA, CDR2 YSLEER. CDR3 sequence: CASSQDLFGGTYGYTF. CDR3 DNA: TGCGCCAGCAGCCAAGATCTTTTCGGGGGCACCTATGGCTACACCTTC.

This clonotype was seen a few times. The chain is built from TRBV20-1 and TRBJ2-1; perhaps TRBD2 as D (5 bases). Per the germline V gene, CDR1 is DFQATT and CDR2 is SNEGSKA (reference sequence). V was pared by 7 bases and J by 2 bases, with 12 bases between. The CDR3 is made up of 13 amino acids. CDR3 bases: TGCAGTGGCTTGGCGGGTACCTACAATGAGCAGTTCTTC. Residues: CSGLAGTYNEQFF.

The sample holds a few counts of this clonotype. J is TRBJ2-7 and V is TRBV5-1; D may be TRBD2 (5 bases). CDR1 and CDR2 (germline): SGHRS, YFSETQ. The CDR3 loop spans 15 amino acids. V was trimmed by 0 bases and J by 5 bases, leaving 15 bases between them. CDR3 amino acids: CASSLETPGYHEQYF. The CDR3 region has the DNA TGCGCCAGCAGCTTGGAAACACCGGGGTACCACGAGCAGTACTTC.

This clonotype showed up just a few times. The chain carries TRBV7-9 and TRBJ2-2; the match to TRBD1 covers 7 bases. The CDR3 sequence is 15 residues long. J lost 4 bases, V lost 5 bases, and 7 bases had no gene match. Germline V gives CDR1 SEHNR, CDR2 FQNEAQ (reference sequence). The DNA of the CDR3 is TGTGCCAGCAGCCAAACGGGACAGCCCACCGGGGAGCTGTTTTTT. Protein: CASSQTGQPTGELFF.

This clonotype came up a few times. V is TRBV20-1 and J is TRBJ2-1, with D perhaps matching TRBD2 (5 bases). Trimming cost V 3 bases and J 7 bases, with 7 bases left between them. The germline V gene has CDR1 DFQATT and CDR2 SNEGSKA (reference sequence). The CDR3 totals 11 residues. CDR3 region: CSARRVNEQFF. CDR3 nucleotide sequence: TGCAGTGCTAGGCGGGTGAATGAGCAGTTCTTC.

This clonotype has a handful of counts. The chain has TRBV5-1 and TRBJ2-3; D gene unclear. Per the germline V gene, CDR1 is SGHRS and CDR2 is YFSETQ. The CDR3 runs 13 residues. Trimming removed 1 base from V and 6 bases from J, with 9 bases in between. In DNA, the CDR3 is TGCGCCAGCAGCTTGCCCCCAATGGATACGCAGTATTTT. It yields the protein CASSLPPMDTQYF.

The chain uses TRBV6-4 and TRBJ2-2; D is ambiguous. Germline V gene lookup returns CDR1 MRHNA and CDR2 SNTAGT. This CDR3 has 13 amino acids. Between the trimmed V and J ends, which lost 5 bases and 4 bases, there was a span of 8 bases. Here the CDR3 DNA reads TGTGCCAGCAGTATAGGAGCCACCGGGGAGCTGTTTTTT. Amino acid sequence: CASSIGATGELFF.

This chain connects TRBV7-8 to TRBJ1-2; 7 bases map to TRBD1. V trimming: 2 bases; J trimming: 6 bases; junction bases outside the gene matches: 6. This CDR3 comprises 14 residues. Per the germline V gene, CDR1 is SGHVS and CDR2 is FQNEAQ. The CDR3 protein is CASSLLTGVNGYTF. The CDR3 DNA follows: TGTGCCAGCAGCTTATTAACAGGGGTGAATGGCTACACCTTC. The entire variable domain, with the rest obtained from reference TRBV7-8 and TRBJ1-2, is as follows: GAGVSQSPRYKVAKRGQDVALRCDPISGHVSLFWYQQALGQGPEFLTYFQNEAQLDKSGLPSDRFFAERPEGSVSTLKIQRTQQEDSAVYLCASSLLTGVNGYTFGSGTRLTVV.

V usage is TRBV7-9 and J usage is TRBJ1-4; D gene uncertain. The CDR3 extends over 11 amino acids. V gave up 6 bases and J gave up 8 bases, with 7 bases separating them. The germline V gene has CDR1 SEHNR and CDR2 FQNEAQ (reference sequence). The CDR3 DNA reads as TGTGCCAGCAGATCTGGCGAAAAACTGTTTTTT. Translation gives CASRSGEKLFF.

Only a few counts were recorded for this clonotype. The chain employs TRBV20-1 and TRBJ1-2, with unresolved D. V was clipped by 3 bases and J by 0 bases, with 8 bases between them. Germline V gives CDR1 DFQATT, CDR2 SNEGSKA (reference sequence). CDR3 length: 13 amino acids. CDR3 protein: CSASVQTNYGYTF. CDR3 nucleotide sequence: TGCAGTGCTAGTGTCCAGACTAACTATGGCTACACCTTC.

This clonotype was detected a few times. This sequence joins TRBV12-3 or TRBV12-4 and TRBJ2-4, with 7 bases that match TRBD1. Germline trimming cut 6 bases from V and 8 bases from J; bases unmatched to any gene: 10. This CDR3 is built from 14 residues. The CDR3 DNA sequence: TGTGCCAGCAGGACGACAGGGAGTAGGGACATTCAGTACTTC. Its translation: CASRTTGSRDIQYF.

The CDR3 reads CASGPWELPGDTQYF. CDR3 in DNA: TGTGCCAGCGGTCCGTGGGAACTACCGGGCGATACGCAGTATTTT. This sequence joins TRBV27 and TRBJ2-3; D not certain. CDR3 length equals 15 residues. Germline V gene lookup returns CDR1 MNHEY and CDR2 SMNVEV (reference sequence). V lost 8 bases and J 6 bases, leaving 21 bases between the germline ends.